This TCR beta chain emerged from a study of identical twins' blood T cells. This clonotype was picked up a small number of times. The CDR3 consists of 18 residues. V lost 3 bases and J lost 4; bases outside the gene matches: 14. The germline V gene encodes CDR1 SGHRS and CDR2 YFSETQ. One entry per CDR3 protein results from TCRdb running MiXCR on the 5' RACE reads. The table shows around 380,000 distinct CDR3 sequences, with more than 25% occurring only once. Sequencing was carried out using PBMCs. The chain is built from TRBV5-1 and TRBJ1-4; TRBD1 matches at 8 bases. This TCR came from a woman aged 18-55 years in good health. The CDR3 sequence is CASSSGQGITGGNEKLFF. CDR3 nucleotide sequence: TGCGCCAGCAGCTCTGGACAGGGAATAACAGGGGGTAATGAAAAACTGTTTTTT.